This entry lists 10 T cell receptor beta chains sequenced from one sample in a study of shared T cell receptors in the human thymus. Method: immunoSEQ multiplex PCR; TCRdb's copy keeps in-frame clones and lacks some. The profile shows about 660,000 clones, more than 75% of them singletons. This sample also belongs to another study, concerning human thymus T cells.

Specimen: thymocytes. These receptors all stem from a boy under two years old with a congenital heart defect.

V usage is TRBV7-2 and J usage is TRBJ1-2; 7 nucleotides match TRBD1. The CDR3 spans 12 residues. Trimming cost V 5 bases and J 12 bases; bases outside gene matches: 9. CDR1 is SGHTA, CDR2 FQGNSA, per germline. The DNA for the CDR3 is TGTGCCAGCAGCGCTCACGTACAGGGGCACACCTTC. It is translated as CASSAHVQGHTF. Full variable domain (remainder filled in from reference TRBV7-2 and TRBJ1-2): GAGVSQSPSNKVTEKGKDVELRCDPISGHTALYWYRQSLGQGLEFLIYFQGNSAPDKSGLPSDRFSAERTGGSVSTLTIQRTQQEDSAVYLCASSAHVQGHTFGSGTRLTVV.

In regard to this clone: At the DNA level, this CDR3 is encoded by other sequences in the same sample as well. CDR3 residues: CASSLEGTGSYEQYF. The CDR3 DNA reads as TGTGCCAGCAGCTTAGAGGGCACAGGGTCCTACGAGCAGTACTTC. V and J are TRBV7-2 and TRBJ2-7; TRBD1 might be the D (6 bases). The CDR3 has 15 amino acids. In germline, CDR1 is SGHTA, CDR2 FQGNSA. The V and J ends lost 1 base and 1 base respectively, with 11 bases between them.

J is TRBJ1-2 and V is TRBV2, with D hard to call. The V and J ends lost 4 bases and 3 bases respectively, with 15 bases between them. Germline loops: CDR1 SNHLY, CDR2 FYNNEI. The CDR3 covers 15 residues. CDR3 in amino acids: CASSVRGDWDYGYTF. CDR3 nucleotides: TGTGCCAGCAGTGTACGCGGGGATTGGGACTATGGCTACACCTTC.

V is TRBV19 and J is TRBJ1-1; 8 positions agree with TRBD1. CDR1 and CDR2 (germline): LNHDA, SQIVND (reference sequence). J lost 5 bases, V lost 7 bases, and 6 bases had no gene match. The CDR3 is 13 amino acids. The CDR3 bases are TGTGCCAGTAATTACAGGGGGAGAACTGAAGCTTTCTTT. It specifies CASNYRGRTEAFF.

The chain recombines TRBV27 with TRBJ1-2, with D hard to call. V lost 2 bases to trimming and J lost 3 bases, with 16 bases between them. CDR1 and CDR2 (germline): MNHEY, SMNVEV (reference sequence). The CDR3 covers 16 residues. DNA of the CDR3: TGTGCCAGCAGTTTAAGAAGGTCAACCCGGGACTATGGCTACACCTTC. It encodes CASSLRRSTRDYGYTF.

The rearrangement links TRBV2 to TRBJ2-1; 14 bases align to TRBD2. Germline lookup yields CDR1 SNHLY and CDR2 FYNNEI. Trimming at V came to 6 bases and at J to 6 bases, leaving 1 base not matched to a gene. There are 14 residues in the CDR3. CDR3 loop: CASRGTSGGNEQFF. CDR3 coding DNA: TGTGCCAGCAGGGGGACTAGCGGGGGCAATGAGCAGTTCTTC.

The gene calls are TRBV5-6 and TRBJ2-7; 12 nucleotides line up with TRBD2. CDR1 and CDR2 from the germline V gene are SGHDT and YYEEEE. V shed 4 bases and J 3 bases; nucleotides not matched to a gene: 5. CDR3 length: 15 amino acids. The CDR3 sequence: CASSGGLAGLYEQYF. In DNA form, the CDR3 reads TGTGCCAGCAGCGGAGGACTAGCGGGACTCTACGAGCAGTACTTC.

This chain uses TRBV6-1 with TRBJ2-2, with D perhaps matching TRBD1 (5 bases). Germline-derived CDR1 and CDR2 are MNHNS and SASEGT. This CDR3 comprises 14 residues. Trimming shortened V by 5 bases and J by 6 bases, and 13 bases separated the two germline ends. CDR3 sequence: CASSYRGQAGELFF. In DNA, the CDR3 is TGTGCCAGCAGTTATAGGGGTCAGGCCGGGGAGCTGTTTTTT.

V gene TRBV28 combines with J gene TRBJ2-7; 12 bases match TRBD2. This CDR3 is built from 15 residues. V lost 2 bases, J lost 7 bases, and 6 bases stayed unmatched. Per germline, CDR1 MDHEN and CDR2 SYDVKM. The CDR3 coding sequence is TGTGCCAGCAGTTTAGGGACTAGCGGGCCCCGGGAGCAGTACTTC. This encodes CASSLGTSGPREQYF.

The chain has TRBV19 and TRBJ1-1; possible D gene TRBD1, 5 bases. Per germline, CDR1 LNHDA and CDR2 SQIVND (reference sequence). Trimming pared 7 bases from V and 3 bases from J, leaving 15 bases between. The CDR3 is 14 residues long. CDR3 amino acids: CASTMTGVDTEAFF. The DNA of the CDR3 is TGTGCCAGTACAATGACGGGGGTGGACACTGAAGCTTTCTTT.